The rows below give T cell receptor beta chains drawn from one sample of a study of T cell changes during pregnancy in multiple sclerosis. The repertoire was sequenced with immunoSEQ multiplex PCR; TCRdb's copy has only in-frame clones and lacks some. The table includes 69,000 or so clones, over 80% detected once. The input for sequencing was peripheral blood, taken in the third trimester of pregnancy. These receptors were collected from a female donor in good health, enrolled as a control in a pregnancy study. The CDR3 runs from the conserved cysteine through the conserved F or W. A D gene is named only where the DNA matches it firmly. Clone sizes are given selectively: once, few, many, or a class where the clone is expanded.

TRBV29-1	14	few	TRBJ2-7	TRBD1	CSVEGATRGGDQYF	TGCAGCGTTGAGGGCGCGACTCGAGGGGGCGACCAGTACTTC
TRBV4-2	14	NA	TRBJ1-2	NA	CASSPQGIWYGYTF	TGTGCCAGCAGCCCGCAGGGTATTTGGTATGGCTACACCTTC
TRBV19	12	NA	TRBJ2-5	NA	CASSVQAGAQYF	TGTGCCAGTAGTGTCCAGGCCGGGGCCCAGTACTTC
TRBV7-2	15	NA	TRBJ1-1	NA	CASSLNRDPNTEAFF	TGTGCCAGCAGCCTAAACAGGGATCCGAACACTGAAGCTTTCTTT
TRBV6-1	15	NA	TRBJ2-3	TRBD2	CASSEEAGGQDTQYF	TGTGCCAGCAGTGAAGAGGCGGGGGGGCAAGATACGCAGTATTTT
TRBV4-3	14	NA	TRBJ1-2	NA	CASSQGDRSHGYTF	TGCGCCAGCAGCCAAGGAGATCGATCCCATGGCTACACCTTC
TRBV7-3	13	NA	TRBJ1-2	NA	CASSLTRDSRYTF	TGTGCCAGCAGCTTGACTCGGGATTCTCGCTACACCTTC
TRBV11-2	14	NA	TRBJ1-2	NA	CASSHLGREDGYTF	TGTGCCAGCAGCCACTTAGGCAGGGAGGATGGCTACACCTTC
TRBV27	14	NA	TRBJ2-5	TRBD2	CATSRGGAGSTQYF	TGTGCCACCTCCCGGGGGGGGGCCGGCAGTACCCAGTACTTC
TRBV7-9	15	NA	TRBJ2-7	NA	CASSLSTGNVGEQYF	TGTGCCAGCAGCCTCTCGACAGGAAACGTGGGGGAGCAGTACTTC
TRBV5-1	17	NA	TRBJ2-3	NA	CASSALAGLPGADTQYF	TGCGCCAGCAGCGCTCTTGCAGGACTCCCCGGCGCAGATACGCAGTATTTT
TRBV7-9	16	NA	TRBJ1-4	TRBD1	CASSPGTGATNEKLFF	TGTGCCAGCAGCCCGGGGACAGGGGCAACTAATGAAAAACTGTTTTTT
TRBV28	16	NA	TRBJ2-5	NA	CASSLLDTSGGETQYF	TGTGCCAGCAGTTTATTGGACACTAGTGGAGGGGAGACCCAGTACTTC
TRBV28	13	NA	TRBJ2-7	NA	CASSTTTTYEQYF	TGTGCCAGCAGTACAACTACTACCTACGAGCAGTACTTC
TRBV15	16	NA	TRBJ1-2	NA	CATSRRQLPVNYGYTF	TGTGCCACCAGCAGAAGACAGCTGCCCGTTAACTATGGCTACACCTTC
TRBV5-1	15	once	TRBJ2-1	NA	CASSVGGQTYNEQFF	TGCGCCAGCAGCGTAGGAGGACAGACGTACAATGAGCAGTTCTTC
TRBV6-1	15	NA	TRBJ2-2	NA	CASSRTAAITGELFF	TGTGCCAGCAGCCGGACAGCGGCCATCACCGGGGAGCTGTTTTTT
TRBV10-3	14	NA	TRBJ1-2	NA	CATDNPSDAYGYTF	TGTGCCACCGACAACCCGTCTGACGCCTATGGCTACACCTTC
TRBV4-2	15	NA	TRBJ2-1	TRBD2	CASRDLAGDHNEQFF	TGTGCCAGCAGAGATCTAGCGGGAGATCACAATGAGCAGTTCTTC
TRBV5-6	16	NA	TRBJ1-4	NA	CASSLDRAGIGEKLFF	TGTGCCAGCAGCTTGGACAGGGCAGGGATAGGCGAAAAACTGTTTTTT
TRBV11-1	14	NA	TRBJ2-2	NA	CASSNDLNTGELFF	TGTGCCAGCTCGAACGACTTGAACACCGGGGAGCTGTTTTTT
TRBV14	15	NA	TRBJ2-5	TRBD2	CASSQALGGIETQYF	TGTGCCAGCAGCCAAGCCCTCGGGGGGATCGAGACCCAGTACTTC
TRBV5-4	14	NA	TRBJ1-4	NA	CASSLREQSEKLFF	TGTGCCAGCAGCTTGCGGGAACAGAGTGAAAAACTGTTTTTT
TRBV19	14	few	TRBJ2-7	TRBD1	CASSLGQYPYEQYF	TGTGCCAGTAGCCTGGGACAGTACCCCTACGAGCAGTACTTC
TRBV9	15	NA	TRBJ2-3	NA	CASEQGYSSTDTQYF	TGTGCCAGCGAACAGGGATACTCTAGCACAGATACGCAGTATTTT
TRBV4-1	15	NA	TRBJ1-1	NA	CASSPRYRVDTEAFF	TGCGCCAGCAGCCCAAGATACAGGGTGGACACTGAAGCTTTCTTT
TRBV7-2	14	few	TRBJ2-7	NA	CASSSNRASYEQYF	TGTGCCAGCAGCTCAAACAGGGCGTCCTACGAGCAGTACTTC
TRBV19	13	NA	TRBJ1-5	NA	CASSIQGDQPQHF	TGTGCCAGTAGTATACAAGGAGACCAGCCCCAGCATTTT
TRBV10-1	15	NA	TRBJ1-2	NA	CASSLEGLANYGYTF	TGCGCCAGCAGCCTCGAGGGCCTCGCTAACTATGGCTACACCTTC
TRBV10-2	12	once	TRBJ2-2	NA	CASIRGPGELFF	TGCGCCAGCATCCGGGGTCCCGGGGAGCTGTTTTTT
TRBV7-9	17	NA	TRBJ1-6	TRBD1	CASSLASVTGDNSPLHF	TGTGCCAGCAGCTTAGCGTCGGTGACAGGGGATAATTCACCCCTCCACTTT
TRBV12-2	17	NA	TRBJ2-4	NA	CASRLARGGIAKNIQYF	TGTGCAAGTCGCTTAGCGCGGGGTGGAATCGCCAAAAACATTCAGTACTTC
TRBV18	14	NA	TRBJ2-7	TRBD2	CATRLAGGSYEQYF	TGTGCCACCCGACTAGCGGGGGGGTCCTACGAGCAGTACTTC
TRBV9	17	NA	TRBJ2-3	TRBD2	CASSVGIAGGQTDTQYF	TGTGCCAGCAGCGTAGGAATAGCGGGGGGGCAGACAGATACGCAGTATTTT
TRBV4-2	15	NA	TRBJ1-3	TRBD1	CASSPGRGIGNTIYF	TGTGCCAGCAGCCCCGGCAGGGGGATCGGAAACACCATATATTTT
TRBV15	16	NA	TRBJ2-7	NA	CATSRGTGVGSYEQYF	TGTGCCACCAGCAGAGGTACGGGGGTTGGATCCTACGAGCAGTACTTC
TRBV30	12	NA	TRBJ2-5	NA	CAWSDREETQYF	TGTGCCTGGAGCGACAGAGAAGAGACCCAGTACTTC
TRBV5-8	15	NA	TRBJ2-1	NA	CASSLSGKGHNEQFF	TGTGCCAGCAGCTTGTCGGGTAAGGGGCACAATGAGCAGTTCTTC
TRBV6-6	16	NA	TRBJ2-6	TRBD1	CASSYSRGPGANVLTF	TGTGCCAGCAGTTACTCGAGGGGGCCTGGGGCCAACGTCCTGACTTTC
TRBV5-1	17	NA	TRBJ2-1	TRBD2	CASSPLPGLAGYNEQFF	TGCGCCAGCAGCCCACTCCCGGGACTAGCGGGGTACAATGAGCAGTTCTTC
TRBV5-1	14	NA	TRBJ1-1	NA	CASSLHETNTEAFF	TGCGCCAGCAGCTTGCACGAGACTAACACTGAAGCTTTCTTT
TRBV6-5	14	NA	TRBJ2-1	TRBD2	CASKRTSGGGEQFF	TGTGCCAGCAAACGGACTAGCGGTGGCGGTGAGCAGTTCTTC
TRBV7-9	15	NA	TRBJ2-3	NA	CASSRGDSATDTQYF	TGTGCCAGCAGCCGAGGGGACTCCGCGACAGATACGCAGTATTTT
TRBV19	12	NA	TRBJ1-6	NA	CASSPINSPLHF	TGTGCCAGTAGTCCAATTAATTCACCCCTCCACTTT
TRBV30	13	NA	TRBJ1-1	TRBD1	CAWSRQGNTEAFF	TGTGCCTGGAGTCGACAGGGGAACACTGAAGCTTTCTTT
TRBV27	13	NA	TRBJ1-2	TRBD1	CASKAGGFSGYTF	TGTGCCAGCAAGGCAGGGGGCTTTAGTGGCTACACCTTC
TRBV9	16	once	TRBJ2-3	TRBD2	CASSPWLAGTTDTQYF	TGTGCCAGCAGCCCTTGGCTAGCGGGAACAACAGATACGCAGTATTTT
TRBV27	14	once	TRBJ2-5	NA	CASSSMGGQETQYF	TGTGCCAGCAGTTCTATGGGGGGCCAAGAGACCCAGTACTTC
TRBV5-1	18	NA	TRBJ2-3	TRBD2	CASSLEGLAGGPADTQYF	TGCGCCAGCAGCTTGGAGGGGTTAGCGGGGGGGCCGGCAGATACGCAGTATTTT
TRBV19	15	NA	TRBJ2-5	TRBD2	CASRARLAGDGTQYF	TGTGCCAGTAGGGCCCGACTAGCGGGAGATGGGACCCAGTACTTC